Listed below are T cell receptor beta chains from one sample, sequenced in a study of Ad26.COV2.S vaccination and SARS-CoV-2 variants. Sequenced by immunoSEQ multiplex PCR; TCRdb stores in-frame clones only, minus some. The table records about 480,000 clones, around 88% of them present only once. The source material was peripheral blood, sampled in a trial of Ad26.COV2.S vaccine versus placebo. These receptors all stem from a person aged 18-65 years who received the Ad26.COV2.S COVID-19 vaccine or a placebo. Each CDR3 is given with its conserved first and last residue. The D gene is left open where the match is weak. Only some rows state a clone size, as once, few, many or a class for expanded clones.

-	TRBV5-1	TRBJ1-1	-	CASSPGIRATEAFF	TGCGCCAGCAGTCCGGGGATAAGGGCCACTGAAGCTTTCTTT
-	TRBV4-3	TRBJ1-2	-	CASSQDGSVPYGYTF	TGCGCCAGCAGCCAAGACGGGAGTGTCCCCTATGGCTACACCTTC
-	TRBV6-6	TRBJ2-5	few	CASSYSETETQYF	TGTGCCAGCAGTTACTCGGAGACAGAGACCCAGTACTTC
-	TRBV6-5	TRBJ1-6	-	CASRNSALNSPLHF	TGTGCCAGCAGGAACAGCGCCCTTAATTCACCCCTCCACTTT
TRBD1	TRBV5-1	TRBJ1-3	-	CASSLAGDSAGNTIYF	TGCGCCAGCAGCTTGGCAGGGGACAGCGCTGGAAACACCATATATTTT
TRBD1	TRBV29-1	TRBJ1-2	once	CSVEPSGGDYGYTF	TGCAGCGTTGAACCTTCAGGGGGCGACTATGGCTACACCTTC
-	TRBV7-2	TRBJ1-1	-	CASSLGVAGPAFF	TGTGCCAGCAGCTTAGGGGTCGCGGGGCCTGCTTTCTTT
-	TRBV12-3/TRBV12-4	TRBJ1-1	-	CASSQGGDTEAFF	TGTGCCAGCAGCCAGGGAGGGGACACTGAAGCTTTCTTT
-	TRBV6-5	TRBJ2-5	-	CASSSFQETQYF	TGTGCCAGCTCGAGTTTTCAAGAGACCCAGTACTTC
-	TRBV6-5	TRBJ2-6	-	CASRTTGANVLTF	TGTGCCAGCAGGACTACTGGGGCCAACGTCCTGACTTTC
-	TRBV19	TRBJ1-1	once	CASSEGSRTEAFF	TGTGCCAGTAGTGAAGGGTCACGGACTGAAGCTTTCTTT
-	TRBV18	TRBJ1-1	-	CASSPDTGTEAFF	TGTGCCAGCTCACCGGATACGGGAACTGAAGCTTTCTTT
-	TRBV7-9	TRBJ2-1	-	CASSLTPYNEQFF	TGTGCCAGCAGCTTAACCCCCTACAATGAGCAGTTCTTC
-	TRBV18	TRBJ2-5	-	CASSPEALPKTQYF	TGTGCCAGCTCACCGGAAGCGCTACCGAAGACCCAGTACTTC
TRBD2	TRBV7-3	TRBJ2-1	once	CASSPGTSGSGEQFF	TGTGCCAGCAGCCCCGGGACTAGCGGGAGTGGTGAGCAGTTCTTC
-	TRBV29-1	TRBJ2-1	-	CSVKGTTPYNEQFF	TGCAGCGTTAAGGGGACAACGCCATACAATGAGCAGTTCTTC
-	TRBV25-1	TRBJ1-1	-	CASSAMNTEAFF	TGTGCCAGCTCAGCCATGAACACTGAAGCTTTCTTT
-	TRBV27	TRBJ2-7	-	CASSAGPDVPAYF	TGTGCCAGCAGTGCGGGACCCGACGTTCCGGCGTACTTC
TRBD2	TRBV5-4	TRBJ2-7	once	CASSFSGRSYEQYF	TGTGCCAGCAGCTTTAGCGGGAGGTCCTACGAGCAGTACTTC
-	TRBV29-1	TRBJ2-2	-	CSAGLGNTGELFF	TGCAGCGCAGGACTCGGGAACACCGGGGAGCTGTTTTTT
-	TRBV10-3	TRBJ2-1	-	CASSGQNYNEQFF	TGTGCCAGCTCTGGACAGAACTACAATGAGCAGTTCTTC
TRBD2	TRBV7-2	TRBJ2-1	-	CASSSGLAGGPNNEQFF	TGTGCCAGCAGCTCGGGACTAGCGGGAGGACCTAACAATGAGCAGTTCTTC
-	TRBV3-1/TRBV3-2	TRBJ1-1	few	CASQGAPGHTEAFF	TGTGCCAGCCAGGGAGCCCCTGGGCACACTGAAGCTTTCTTT
-	TRBV29-1	TRBJ2-1	-	CSVERPAYNEQFF	TGCAGCGTTGAAAGGCCAGCCTACAATGAGCAGTTCTTC
-	TRBV9	TRBJ2-3	-	CASSAADYATDTQYF	TGTGCCAGCAGCGCCGCCGACTATGCCACAGATACGCAGTATTTT
-	TRBV7-3	TRBJ2-3	-	CASSPQGLDGTDTQYF	TGTGCCAGCAGCCCCCAGGGGTTAGATGGCACAGATACGCAGTATTTT
-	TRBV5-1	TRBJ1-1	-	CASSGQNLNTEAFF	TGCGCCAGCAGCGGACAGAACCTGAACACTGAAGCTTTCTTT
TRBD2	TRBV9	TRBJ2-7	once	CASSQGLAGGDQYF	TGTGCCAGCAGTCAGGGACTAGCGGGAGGAGATCAGTACTTC
-	TRBV6-2/TRBV6-3	TRBJ1-3	-	CASSYSSASGNTIYF	TGTGCCAGCAGTTACTCGTCCGCCTCTGGAAACACCATATATTTT
-	TRBV7-9	TRBJ2-1	-	CASSSWDDYNEQFF	TGTGCCAGCAGCTCCTGGGACGACTACAATGAGCAGTTCTTC
TRBD1	TRBV29-1	TRBJ1-6	-	CSVKVTGQASPLHF	TGCAGCGTTAAAGTGACAGGGCAGGCTTCACCCCTCCACTTT
TRBD2	TRBV19	TRBJ2-3	-	CASSIRSSGRPDTQYF	TGTGCCAGTAGTATACGATCCAGCGGGAGACCGGATACGCAGTATTTT
-	TRBV10-3	TRBJ2-2	-	CAITGKNTGELFF	TGTGCCATCACAGGGAAGAACACCGGGGAGCTGTTTTTT
-	TRBV5-1	TRBJ1-3	-	CASSLPRTGYGNTIYF	TGCGCCAGCAGCTTGCCAAGAACAGGGTACGGAAACACCATATATTTT
-	TRBV3-1/TRBV3-2	TRBJ1-6	-	CASSQSTGHNSPLHF	TGTGCCAGCAGCCAGTCTACAGGGCATAATTCACCCCTCCACTTT
-	TRBV9	TRBJ2-2	-	CASSREGTHNTGELFF	TGTGCCAGCAGCAGAGAGGGGACACATAACACCGGGGAGCTGTTTTTT
-	TRBV3-1/TRBV3-2	TRBJ2-4	-	CASSQRNRANIQYF	TGTGCCAGCAGCCAAAGAAACAGGGCGAACATTCAGTACTTC
-	TRBV7-8	TRBJ2-1	-	CASRPDRYNEQFF	TGTGCCAGCAGACCTGACAGGTACAATGAGCAGTTCTTC
-	TRBV14	TRBJ2-1	-	CASSQVGAANNEQFF	TGTGCCAGCAGCCAAGTGGGAGCGGCCAACAATGAGCAGTTCTTC
-	TRBV6-5	TRBJ1-2	few	CASSYGRVGGYTF	TGTGCCAGCAGTTACGGCAGGGTGGGCGGCTACACCTTC
TRBD1	TRBV7-9	TRBJ1-1	once	CASSPGKGARTEAFF	TGTGCCAGCAGCCCGGGTAAGGGGGCGAGAACTGAAGCTTTCTTT
-	TRBV30	TRBJ1-1	-	CAWSVQGKAFF	TGTGCCTGGAGTGTACAGGGAAAAGCTTTCTTT
-	TRBV28	TRBJ2-7	-	CASSLGNDGLEQYF	TGTGCCAGCAGTTTAGGTAACGACGGGCTCGAGCAGTACTTC
-	TRBV5-1	TRBJ2-1	-	CASSLDSYNEQFF	TGCGCCAGCAGCTTAGACAGTTACAATGAGCAGTTCTTC
-	TRBV29-1	TRBJ2-7	-	CSVADLAGYEQYF	TGCAGCGTTGCAGATCTGGCAGGCTACGAGCAGTACTTC
-	TRBV10-3	TRBJ2-2	-	CAISVPLGGTGVDTGELFF	TGTGCCATCAGTGTTCCCCTAGGGGGAACAGGAGTGGACACCGGGGAGCTGTTTTTT
TRBD2	TRBV28	TRBJ2-1	-	CASSLIAGAYNEQFF	TGTGCCAGCAGCCTAATAGCGGGAGCATACAATGAGCAGTTCTTC
TRBD1	TRBV28	TRBJ1-2	once	CASSITGQGAGGYTF	TGTGCCAGCAGTATAACGGGACAGGGGGCTGGTGGCTACACCTTC
-	TRBV3-1/TRBV3-2	TRBJ2-7	-	CASSPSSAYSYEQYF	TGTGCCAGCAGCCCCTCTAGCGCTTACTCCTACGAGCAGTACTTC